A single sample is the source of the 26 T cell receptor beta chains below, sequenced in a study of Graves' ophthalmopathy and Graves' hyperthyroidism. Using RNA transcripts, the TCR beta CDR3 regions were amplified. RT-PCR was first run with HTBI primers, then multiplex PCR in a second round. TCRdb re-derived calls from the multiplex PCR reads in MiXCR, one entry per CDR3 protein. This table holds 400,000 to 450,000 distinct CDR3 sequences, under 25% found once. Sequenced material: peripheral blood. Receptor source: a woman younger than 35 with stable Graves' hyperthyroidism.

This clonotype has at least ten counts. The chain carries TRBV3-1 and TRBJ1-6; no reliable D call. The CDR3 has 15 amino acids. Germline lookup yields CDR1 LGHDT and CDR2 YNNKEL (reference sequence). Trimming cost V 1 base and J 10 bases, with 14 bases left between them. CDR3 sequence: CASSQGFSIGSPLHF. The DNA of the CDR3 is TGTGCCAGCAGCCAAGGTTTCTCGATTGGATCACCCCTCCACTTT.

This clonotype appeared a few times. V gene TRBV12-3 or TRBV12-4 combines with J gene TRBJ2-7, with a tentative D call TRBD1 (5 bases). The CDR3 consists of 15 residues. V lost 4 bases and J 2 bases, leaving 15 bases between the germline ends. The CDR3 DNA reads as TGTGCCAGCAGTTATTCGAACAGGTCCCCCTACGAGCAGTACTTC. This gives the protein CASSYSNRSPYEQYF.

This clonotype was seen many times. This sequence joins TRBV7-2 and TRBJ2-4, with 8 bases lining up with TRBD1. The V gene's germline CDR1 is SGHTA and CDR2 FQGNSA. Trimming at V came to 5 bases and at J to 1 base, leaving 4 bases not matched to a gene. CDR3 length equals 15 residues. Here the CDR3 DNA reads TGTGCCAGCAGCGGACAGGGATCGGCCAAAAACATTCAGTACTTC. This gives the protein CASSGQGSAKNIQYF.

This clonotype was found many times. V gene TRBV19 combines with J gene TRBJ1-1; perhaps TRBD1 as D (6 bases). The V gene lost 4 bases and the J gene lost 1 base, with 7 bases spanning the gap. Germline V gene lookup returns CDR1 LNHDA and CDR2 SQIVND (reference sequence). This CDR3 spans 13 amino acids. CDR3 bases: TGTGCCAGTAGTAAGACAGGGAACACTGAAGCTTTCTTT. Translated: CASSKTGNTEAFF.

This clonotype was counted ten times or more. The V and J genes are TRBV27 and TRBJ2-7; D not certain. Trimming took off 5 bases at V and 3 bases at J, with 5 bases between the two ends. This CDR3 comprises 11 residues. CDR1 is MNHEY and CDR2 is SMNVEV in the germline V gene (reference sequence). The CDR3 bases are TGTGCCAGCAGTCTGAACTACGAGCAGTACTTC. It yields the protein CASSLNYEQYF.

This clonotype was seen at least ten times. Mismatch with germline at one junction end may stem from a read error. V gene TRBV25-1 combines with J gene TRBJ2-7; D call uncertain. Germline lookup yields CDR1 MGHDK and CDR2 SYGVNS. The CDR3 runs 11 residues. The chain's CDR3 is CTSRSSYEQYF. The CDR3 nucleotides read TGTACCAGCAGGAGCTCCTACGAGCAGTACTTC.

On this clonotype: The junction shows a germline mismatch at one end, possibly a read error. The gene calls are TRBV6-1 and TRBJ2-7; no reliable D call. The CDR3 sequence is 12 residues long. Germline CDR1 and CDR2: MNHNS and SASEGT. The CDR3 region has the DNA TGTGCCAGCAGTGTCAGGATCTACGATCAGTACTTC. It codes for CASSVRIYDQYF.

The chain has TRBV30 and TRBJ2-7; D is ambiguous. Germline V gives CDR1 GTSNPN, CDR2 SVGIG (reference sequence). V lost 1 base and J lost 2, with 9 bases in between. This CDR3 has 13 residues. DNA for the CDR3: TGTGCCTGGAGTGCCGAGGCACCCTACGAGCAGTACTTC. Translated, it gives CAWSAEAPYEQYF.

In this sample, this clonotype turned up many times. The chain has TRBV6-1 and TRBJ2-7, with D tentatively TRBD1 (6 bases). The V gene lost 4 bases and the J gene lost 3 bases, with 19 bases spanning the gap. CDR1 is MNHNS, CDR2 SASEGT, per germline. The CDR3 runs to 16 residues. The CDR3 DNA reads TGTGCCAGCAGTGCATCGTTTCCCGGGACACACTACGAGCAGTACTTC. This gives the protein CASSASFPGTHYEQYF.

This clonotype was found many times. The chain couples TRBV6-2 or TRBV6-3 to TRBJ2-5, with D perhaps matching TRBD2 (5 bases). Trimming removed 5 bases from V and 7 bases from J, with 14 bases in between. The length of the CDR3 is 13 residues. The germline CDR1 and CDR2 sequences are MNHEY and SVGEGT. CDR3 in DNA: TGTGCCAGCAGTGACACCGCGGGCGGGACCCAGTACTTC. Its translation is CASSDTAGGTQYF.

This clonotype was seen only a few times. A read error may be the cause here, since a much bigger clone is one base away. The conserved final phenylalanine or tryptophan is absent from the CDR3, which likely points to a read error. The chain couples TRBV7-9 to TRBJ2-2; D unclear. Trimming took off 5 bases at V and 7 bases at J, with 17 bases between the two ends. Germline V gene data show CDR1 as SEHNR and CDR2 as FQNEAQ (reference sequence). The CDR3 runs 15 residues. The DNA for the CDR3 is TGTGCCAGCAGCCCTGAATTAACCGATAACGGGGAGCTGTTTTTG. The encoded protein is CASSPELTDNGELFL.

This sequence joins TRBV30 and TRBJ2-7; D gene uncertain. Looked up from germline, CDR1 is GTSNPN and CDR2 is SVGIG (reference sequence). V was shortened by 2 bases and J by 0 bases, with 8 bases between the two germline ends. CDR3 length: 13 residues. The CDR3 protein is CAWSRRSSYEQYF. For the CDR3, the DNA is TGTGCCTGGAGTCGACGGAGCTCCTACGAGCAGTACTTC.

On this clonotype: Since a much larger clone is just one base distant, this may be a read error. V is TRBV13 and J is TRBJ1-1; no clear D gene. Germline CDR1 is PRHDT and CDR2 is FYEKMQ (reference sequence). The CDR3 contains 15 residues. The CDR3 loop is CASSLPPDTNIEAFF. CDR3 nucleotides: TGTGCCAGCAGCTTACCCCCTGACACCAACATTGAAGCTTTCTTT.

This clonotype was seen repeatedly, ten times or more. V gene TRBV28 combines with J gene TRBJ1-2; 7 bases fit TRBD1. This CDR3 has 13 residues. J was trimmed by 8 bases and V by 5 bases; bases with no gene match: 8. Germline V gives CDR1 MDHEN, CDR2 SYDVKM. CDR3 nucleotide sequence: TGTGCCAGCAGTCCCCCTAGGGGGCAGGGCTACACCTTC. It yields the protein CASSPPRGQGYTF.

This clonotype was found many times. In DNA form, the CDR3 reads TGTGCCATCAGTGAGCTAGGGGACACCGGGGAGCTGTTTTTT. Translating gives CAISELGDTGELFF. The V and J genes are TRBV10-3 and TRBJ2-2; D perhaps matches TRBD1 (5 bases). This CDR3 is built from 14 residues. The germline gives CDR1 ENHRY, CDR2 SYGVKD. Trimming stripped 2 bases from V and 3 bases from J, with 7 bases between.

This clonotype was counted many times. V usage is TRBV15 and J usage is TRBJ2-5, with 8 bases matching TRBD2. Per the germline V gene, CDR1 is LNHNV and CDR2 is YYDKDF (reference sequence). The V segment lost 0 bases and the J segment 5 bases; nucleotides outside the gene matches: 5. The CDR3 has 15 amino acids. The DNA for the CDR3 is TGTGCCACCAGCAGAGATCCGGGAGGGCGGGAGACCCAGTACTTC. The encoded protein is CATSRDPGGRETQYF. Full variable domain (rest looked up from reference TRBV15 and TRBJ2-5): DAMVIQNPRYQVTQFGKPVTLSCSQTLNHNVMYWYQQKSSQAPKLLFHYYDKDFNNEADTPDNFQSRRPNTSFCFLDIRSPGLGDTAMYLCATSRDPGGRETQYFGPGTRLLVL.

This clonotype was picked up many times. The chain has TRBV28 and TRBJ1-2; 10 nucleotides match TRBD1. The CDR3 is 15 residues long. The trim removed 4 bases at V and 6 bases at J, leaving 8 bases unmatched. Germline V gene sequence: CDR1 MDHEN, CDR2 SYDVKM. The CDR3 bases are TGTGCCAGCAGTTCATTTGACAGGGGGCGAAATGGCTACACCTTC. Translated, it gives CASSSFDRGRNGYTF.

This clonotype has just a few counts. The chain uses TRBV6-2 or TRBV6-3 and TRBJ1-2; D gene ambiguous. V lost 5 bases and J lost 5, with 9 bases in between. CDR3 length: 12 amino acids. Germline-derived CDR1 and CDR2 are MNHEY and SVGEGT. Here the CDR3 reads CASSNDGYGYTF. CDR3 in DNA: TGTGCCAGCAGTAACGACGGATATGGCTACACCTTC.

V usage is TRBV9 and J usage is TRBJ1-3; no clear D gene. In germline, CDR1 is SGDLS, CDR2 YYNGEE. The V end lost 4 bases, the J end lost 3 bases, and 17 bases lay between the germline ends. This CDR3 has 16 amino acids. The CDR3 loop reads CASSPSPGVSGNTIYF. The CDR3 DNA reads TGTGCCAGCAGCCCCTCCCCCGGGGTTAGTGGAAACACCATATATTTT.

This clonotype was found a few times. V gene TRBV30 combines with J gene TRBJ2-2; D is unresolved. Germline CDR1 GTSNPN, CDR2 SVGIG (reference sequence). The length of the CDR3 is 10 residues. Trimming removed 5 bases from V and 5 bases from J, with 3 bases in between. The chain's CDR3 is CAWGTGELFF. The CDR3 region has the DNA TGTGCCTGGGGTACCGGGGAGCTGTTTTTT.

In this sample, this clonotype turned up a few times. The rearrangement uses TRBV4-1 and TRBJ1-6, with 11 bases matching TRBD1. This CDR3 is 16 amino acids long. J gave up 11 bases and V 3 bases, and 9 bases lay outside the gene matches. Germline CDR1 reads MGHRA; CDR2 reads YSYEKL. The CDR3 spells CASSHLARDRGAPLHF. CDR3 nucleotide sequence: TGCGCCAGCAGCCACTTGGCCCGGGACAGGGGGGCACCCCTCCACTTT.

The chain has TRBV27 and TRBJ2-7; no definite D call. Trimming removed 6 bases from V and 4 bases from J, with 16 bases in between. CDR1 is MNHEY and CDR2 is SMNVEV in the germline V gene (reference sequence). This CDR3 comprises 14 residues. The CDR3 region has the DNA TGTGCCAGCAGCCCCCAAAGAACTCTTTACGAGCAGTACTTC. Encoded protein: CASSPQRTLYEQYF.

This clonotype was detected ten times or more. The chain carries TRBV12-3 or TRBV12-4 and TRBJ2-7; D uncertain. The CDR3 loop spans 11 amino acids. The V and J ends lost 5 bases and 4 bases respectively, with 6 bases between them. This CDR3 reads CASSQEYEQYF. The DNA for the CDR3 is TGTGCCAGCAGTCAGGAGTACGAGCAGTACTTC.

This sequence joins TRBV9 and TRBJ2-2; 9 bases match TRBD1. CDR1 is SGDLS and CDR2 is YYNGEE in the germline V gene. The CDR3 has 16 amino acids. V was pared by 3 bases and J by 7 bases, with 10 bases of the junction left unmatched. The CDR3 sequence: CASSASGTGLGGELFF. In DNA form, the CDR3 reads TGTGCCAGCAGCGCATCCGGGACAGGGTTAGGCGGGGAGCTGTTTTTT.

About this clonotype itself: Since a much larger clone is just one base distant, this may be a read error. V usage is TRBV3-1 and J usage is TRBJ2-2; D gene uncertain. This CDR3 has 14 amino acids. CDR1 is LGHDT, CDR2 YNNKEL, per germline (reference sequence). Trimming removed 0 bases from V and 7 bases from J, with 9 bases in between. CDR3: CASSQEGIIGELFF. The CDR3 nucleotides are TGTGCCAGCAGCCAAGAAGGGATCATCGGGGAGCTGTTTTTT.

In this sample, this clonotype turned up many times. The chain is built from TRBV15 and TRBJ2-5, with D possibly being TRBD1 or TRBD2 (5 bases each). This CDR3 comprises 16 residues. Germline CDR1 and CDR2: LNHNV and YYDKDF (reference sequence). Trimming left V 1 base short and J 4 bases short, with 16 bases between. CDR3: CATSRGFPGRGETQYF. CDR3 coding DNA: TGTGCCACCAGCAGAGGATTCCCGGGAAGGGGAGAGACCCAGTACTTC.